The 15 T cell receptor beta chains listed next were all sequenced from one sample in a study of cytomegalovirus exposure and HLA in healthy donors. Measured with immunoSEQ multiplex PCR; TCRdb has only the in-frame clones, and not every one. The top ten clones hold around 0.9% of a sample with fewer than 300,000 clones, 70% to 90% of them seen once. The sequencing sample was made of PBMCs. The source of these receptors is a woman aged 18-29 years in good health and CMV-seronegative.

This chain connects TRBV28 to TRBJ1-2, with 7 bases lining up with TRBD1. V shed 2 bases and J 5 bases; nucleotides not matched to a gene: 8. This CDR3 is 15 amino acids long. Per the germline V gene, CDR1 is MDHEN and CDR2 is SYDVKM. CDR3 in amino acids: CASSLAPTGLYGYTF. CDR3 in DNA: TGTGCCAGCAGTTTAGCACCGACAGGGTTGTATGGCTACACCTTC.

The CDR3 protein is CAISDRGWSTEAFF. The CDR3 DNA reads TGTGCCATCAGTGATCGGGGTTGGAGCACTGAAGCTTTCTTT. The chain has TRBV10-3 and TRBJ1-1, with D uncertain. CDR3 length equals 14 residues. V was shortened by 3 bases and J by 4 bases, with 12 bases between the two germline ends. Per germline, CDR1 ENHRY and CDR2 SYGVKD.

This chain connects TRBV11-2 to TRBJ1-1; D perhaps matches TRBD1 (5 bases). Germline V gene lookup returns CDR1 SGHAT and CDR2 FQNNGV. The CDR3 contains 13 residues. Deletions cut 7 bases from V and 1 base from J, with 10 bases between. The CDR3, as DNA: TGTGCCAGCACTGGGACTCCGAACACTGAAGCTTTCTTT. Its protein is CASTGTPNTEAFF.

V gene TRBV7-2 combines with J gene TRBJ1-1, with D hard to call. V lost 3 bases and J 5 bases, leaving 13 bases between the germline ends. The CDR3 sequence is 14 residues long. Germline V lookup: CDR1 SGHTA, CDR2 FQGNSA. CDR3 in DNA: TGTGCCAGCAGCTTGTTGGTCGGGGTTACTGAAGCTTTCTTT. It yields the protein CASSLLVGVTEAFF. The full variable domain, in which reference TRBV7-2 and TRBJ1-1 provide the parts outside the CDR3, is GAGVSQSPSNKVTEKGKDVELRCDPISGHTALYWYRQSLGQGLEFLIYFQGNSAPDKSGLPSDRFSAERTGGSVSTLTIQRTQQEDSAVYLCASSLLVGVTEAFFGQGTRLTVV.

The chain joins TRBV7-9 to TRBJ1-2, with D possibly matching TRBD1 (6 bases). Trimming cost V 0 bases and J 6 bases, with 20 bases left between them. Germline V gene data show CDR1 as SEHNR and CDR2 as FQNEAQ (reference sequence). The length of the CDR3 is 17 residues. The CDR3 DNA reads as TGTGCCAGCAGCTTAGCGCTTTGGGCCGGACAGCGTGATGGCTACACCTTC. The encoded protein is CASSLALWAGQRDGYTF.

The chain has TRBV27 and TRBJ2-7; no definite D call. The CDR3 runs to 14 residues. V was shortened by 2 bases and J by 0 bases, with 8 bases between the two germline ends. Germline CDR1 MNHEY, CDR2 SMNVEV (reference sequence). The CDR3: CASSLTYSSYEQYF. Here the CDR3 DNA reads TGTGCCAGCAGTTTAACCTATAGCTCCTACGAGCAGTACTTC.

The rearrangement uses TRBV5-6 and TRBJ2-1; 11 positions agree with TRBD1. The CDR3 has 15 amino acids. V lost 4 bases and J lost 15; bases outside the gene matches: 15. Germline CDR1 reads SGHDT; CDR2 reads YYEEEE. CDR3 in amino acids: CASSETGQGAASGFF. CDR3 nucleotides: TGTGCCAGCAGCGAAACAGGACAGGGGGCGGCGTCGGGGTTCTTC.

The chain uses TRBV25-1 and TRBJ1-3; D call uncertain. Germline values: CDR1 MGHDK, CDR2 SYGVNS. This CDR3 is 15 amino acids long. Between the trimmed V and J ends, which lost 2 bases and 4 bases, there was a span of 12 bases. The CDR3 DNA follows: TGTGCCAGCAGTGAAGCGTTGACAACCGGAAACACCATATATTTT. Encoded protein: CASSEALTTGNTIYF. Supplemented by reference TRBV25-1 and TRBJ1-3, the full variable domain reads EADIYQTPRYLVIGTGKKITLECSQTMGHDKMYWYQQDPGMELHLIHYSYGVNSTEKGDLSSESTVSRIRTEHFPLTLESARPSHTSQYLCASSEALTTGNTIYFGEGSWLTVV.

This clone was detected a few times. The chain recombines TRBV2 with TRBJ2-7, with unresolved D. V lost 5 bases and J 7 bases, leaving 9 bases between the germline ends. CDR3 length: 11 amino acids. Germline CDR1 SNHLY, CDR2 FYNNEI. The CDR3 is CASSNGWEQYF. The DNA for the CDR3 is TGTGCCAGCAGTAACGGGTGGGAGCAGTACTTC.

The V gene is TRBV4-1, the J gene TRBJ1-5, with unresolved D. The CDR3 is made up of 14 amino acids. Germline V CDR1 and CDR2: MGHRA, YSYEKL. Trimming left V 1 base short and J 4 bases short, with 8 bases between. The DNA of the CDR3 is TGCGCCAGCAGCCAAGTTAGTACGAATCAGCCCCAGCATTTT. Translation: CASSQVSTNQPQHF.

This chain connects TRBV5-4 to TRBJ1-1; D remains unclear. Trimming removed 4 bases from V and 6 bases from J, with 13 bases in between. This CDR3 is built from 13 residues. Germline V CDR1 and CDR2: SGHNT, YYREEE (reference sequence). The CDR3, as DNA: TGTGCCAGCAGCCGAACACAAACAGCTGAAGCTTTCTTT. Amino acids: CASSRTQTAEAFF.

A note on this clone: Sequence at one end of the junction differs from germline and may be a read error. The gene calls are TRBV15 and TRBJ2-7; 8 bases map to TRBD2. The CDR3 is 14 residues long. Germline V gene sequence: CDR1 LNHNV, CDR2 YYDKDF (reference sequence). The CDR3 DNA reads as TGTGCCACCAGTCCTCGGACTAGCCCAGATGATTTGGACTTC. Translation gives CATSPRTSPDDLDF.

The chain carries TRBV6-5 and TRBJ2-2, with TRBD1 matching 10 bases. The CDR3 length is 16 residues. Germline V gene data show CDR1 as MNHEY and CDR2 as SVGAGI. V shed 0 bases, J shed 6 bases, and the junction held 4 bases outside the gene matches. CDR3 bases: TGTGCCAGCAGTTACTCGACAGGGGGCGCTTCCGGGGAGCTGTTTTTT. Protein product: CASSYSTGGASGELFF.

CDR3: CASSLAGTGGRSYEQYF. The CDR3 nucleotides are TGTGCCAGCAGCTTGGCCGGGACAGGGGGCCGATCCTACGAGCAGTACTTC. V gene TRBV13 combines with J gene TRBJ2-7; 12 positions match TRBD1. Per germline, CDR1 PRHDT and CDR2 FYEKMQ (reference sequence). CDR3 length: 17 residues. The V and J ends lost 3 bases and 1 base, in that order; junction bases with no gene match: 7.

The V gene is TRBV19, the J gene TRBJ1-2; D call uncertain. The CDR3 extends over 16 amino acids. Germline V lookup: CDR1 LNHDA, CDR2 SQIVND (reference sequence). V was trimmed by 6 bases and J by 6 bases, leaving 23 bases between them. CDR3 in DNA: TGTGCCAGTAGCATCGGTTATCCGCCGAATTATCATGGCTACACCTTC. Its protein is CASSIGYPPNYHGYTF.